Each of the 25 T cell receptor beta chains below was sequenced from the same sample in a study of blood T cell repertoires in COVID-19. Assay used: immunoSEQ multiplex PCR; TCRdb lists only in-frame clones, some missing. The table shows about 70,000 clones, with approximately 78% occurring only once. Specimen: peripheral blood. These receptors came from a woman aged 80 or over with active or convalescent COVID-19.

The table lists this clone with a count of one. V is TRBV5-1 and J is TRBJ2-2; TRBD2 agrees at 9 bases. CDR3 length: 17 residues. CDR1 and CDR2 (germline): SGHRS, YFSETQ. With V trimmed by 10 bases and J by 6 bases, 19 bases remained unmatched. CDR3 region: CASSPNQGRGGPGELFF. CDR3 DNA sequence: TGCGCCTCAAGCCCCAACCAGGGGCGGGGGGGGCCCGGGGAGCTGTTTTTT. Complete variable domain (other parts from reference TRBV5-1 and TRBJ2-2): KAGVTQTPRYLIKTRGQQVTLSCSPISGHRSVSWYQQTPGQGLQFLFEYFSETQRNKGNFPGRFSGRQFSNSRSEMNVSTLELGDSALYLCASSPNQGRGGPGELFFGEGSRLTVL.

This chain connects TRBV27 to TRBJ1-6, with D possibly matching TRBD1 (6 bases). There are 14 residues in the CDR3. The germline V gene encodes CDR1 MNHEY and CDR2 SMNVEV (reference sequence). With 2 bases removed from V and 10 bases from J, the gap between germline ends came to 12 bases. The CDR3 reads CASSLIQGGSPLHF. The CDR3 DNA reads TGTGCCAGCAGTTTAATACAGGGAGGGTCACCCCTCCACTTT.

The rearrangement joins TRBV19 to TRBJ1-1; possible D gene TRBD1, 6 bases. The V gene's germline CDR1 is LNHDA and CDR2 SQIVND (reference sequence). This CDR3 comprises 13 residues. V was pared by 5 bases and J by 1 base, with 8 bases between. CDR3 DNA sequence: TGTGCCAGTAGTCTACAGGGGAACACTGAAGCTTTCTTT. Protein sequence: CASSLQGNTEAFF.

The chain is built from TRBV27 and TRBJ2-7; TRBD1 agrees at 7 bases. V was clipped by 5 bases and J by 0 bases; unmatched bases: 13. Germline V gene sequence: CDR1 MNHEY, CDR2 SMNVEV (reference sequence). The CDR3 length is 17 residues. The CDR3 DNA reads TGTGCCAGCAGTAGAAAAGGGGACAAGGGGGCCTCCTACGAGCAGTACTTC. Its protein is CASSRKGDKGASYEQYF.

In DNA, the CDR3 is TGTGCCTGGAGCGGGGAAGCGGGGCGGGGCTGGGATACGCAGTATTTT. Translation: CAWSGEAGRGWDTQYF. This rearrangement joins TRBV30 to TRBJ2-3, with 7 bases aligning to TRBD2. The V segment lost 3 bases and the J segment 6 bases; nucleotides outside the gene matches: 15. Germline values: CDR1 GTSNPN, CDR2 SVGIG (reference sequence). This CDR3 is built from 16 residues.

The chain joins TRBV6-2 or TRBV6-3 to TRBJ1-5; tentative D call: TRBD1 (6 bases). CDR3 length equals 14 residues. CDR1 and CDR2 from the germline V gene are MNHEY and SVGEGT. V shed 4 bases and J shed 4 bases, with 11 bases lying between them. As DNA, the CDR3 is TGTGCCAGCAGTTCAACCGGGACAAATCAGCCCCAGCATTTT. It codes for CASSSTGTNQPQHF.

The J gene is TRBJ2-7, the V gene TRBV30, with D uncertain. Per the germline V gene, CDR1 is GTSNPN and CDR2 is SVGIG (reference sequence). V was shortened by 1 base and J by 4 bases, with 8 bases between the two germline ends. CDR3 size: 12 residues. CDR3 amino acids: CAWSGLGYEQYF. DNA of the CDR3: TGTGCCTGGAGTGGGCTAGGATACGAGCAGTACTTC.

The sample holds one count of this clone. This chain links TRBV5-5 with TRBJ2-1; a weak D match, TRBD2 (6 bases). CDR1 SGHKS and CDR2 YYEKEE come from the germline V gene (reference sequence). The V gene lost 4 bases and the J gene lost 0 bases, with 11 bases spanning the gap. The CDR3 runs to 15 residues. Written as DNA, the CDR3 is TGTGCCAGCAGCACCGCGGGGAGCTCCTACAATGAGCAGTTCTTC. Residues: CASSTAGSSYNEQFF. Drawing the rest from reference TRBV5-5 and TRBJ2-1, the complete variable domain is DAGVTQSPTHLIKTRGQQVTLRCSPISGHKSVSWYQQVLGQGPQFIFQYYEKEERGRGNFPDRFSARQFPNYSSELNVNALLLGDSALYLCASSTAGSSYNEQFFGPGTRLTVL.

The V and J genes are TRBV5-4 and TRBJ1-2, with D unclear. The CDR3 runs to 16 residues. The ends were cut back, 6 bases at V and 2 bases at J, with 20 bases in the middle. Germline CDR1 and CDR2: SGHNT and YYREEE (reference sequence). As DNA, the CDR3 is TGTGCCAGCATGCTTGGAGTCGGTTCGGGAAACTATGGCTACACCTTC. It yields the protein CASMLGVGSGNYGYTF.

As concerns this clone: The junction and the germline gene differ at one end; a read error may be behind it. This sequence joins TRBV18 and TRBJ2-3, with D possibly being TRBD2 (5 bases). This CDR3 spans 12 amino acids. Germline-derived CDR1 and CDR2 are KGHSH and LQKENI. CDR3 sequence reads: CASAPRVDTQYF. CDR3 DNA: TGTGCCAGCGCACCGCGGGTAGATACGCAGTATTTT.

In nucleotides, the CDR3 is TGTGCCAGCAGTTTATCCCAGGGGATCACTGAAGCTTTCTTT. It translates to CASSLSQGITEAFF. The gene calls are TRBV28 and TRBJ1-1; D may be TRBD1 (6 bases). Trimming removed 1 base at V and 4 bases at J, with 10 bases between. This CDR3 is built from 14 residues. The germline CDR1 and CDR2 sequences are MDHEN and SYDVKM.

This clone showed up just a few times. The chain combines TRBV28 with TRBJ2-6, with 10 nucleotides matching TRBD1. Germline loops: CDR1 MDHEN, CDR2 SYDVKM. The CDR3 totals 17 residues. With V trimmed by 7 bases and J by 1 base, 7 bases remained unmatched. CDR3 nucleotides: TGTGCCAGCATCCCCCGGACAGGGGGTTCTGGGGCCAACGTCCTGACTTTC. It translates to CASIPRTGGSGANVLTF.

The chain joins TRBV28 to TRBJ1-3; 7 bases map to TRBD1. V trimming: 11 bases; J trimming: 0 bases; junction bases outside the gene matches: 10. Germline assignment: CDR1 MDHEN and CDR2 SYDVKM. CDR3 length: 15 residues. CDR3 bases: TGTGCCTTTAGGGGGACAGCGGGCTCTGGAAACACCATATATTTT. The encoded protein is CAFRGTAGSGNTIYF.

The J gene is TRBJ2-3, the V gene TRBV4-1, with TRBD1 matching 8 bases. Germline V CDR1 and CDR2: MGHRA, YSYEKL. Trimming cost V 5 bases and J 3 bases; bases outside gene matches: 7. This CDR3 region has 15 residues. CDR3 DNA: TGCGCCAGCAGCTCTCCGGACAGGGTGACAGATACGCAGTATTTT. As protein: CASSSPDRVTDTQYF.

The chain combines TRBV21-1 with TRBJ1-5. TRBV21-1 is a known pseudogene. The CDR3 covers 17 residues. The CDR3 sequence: CASSKGVGGPSNQPQHF. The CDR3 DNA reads TGTGCCAGCAGCAAAGGAGTGGGGGGGCCTAGCAATCAGCCCCAGCATTTT.

CDR3 nucleotide sequence: TGCGCCAGCAGCCAAGAGGGGTCAGTAGCGGGGGAATCCTACGAGCAGTACTTC. Residues: CASSQEGSVAGESYEQYF. The chain recombines TRBV4-1 with TRBJ2-7; 9 bases align to TRBD2. CDR1 is MGHRA, CDR2 YSYEKL, per germline. Trimming at V came to 0 bases and at J to 1 base, leaving 10 bases not matched to a gene. The CDR3 has 18 residues.

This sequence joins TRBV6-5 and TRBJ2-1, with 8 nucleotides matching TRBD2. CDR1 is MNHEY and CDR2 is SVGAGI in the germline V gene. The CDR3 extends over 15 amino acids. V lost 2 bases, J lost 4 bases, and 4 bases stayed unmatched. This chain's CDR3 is CASSYSSGGYNEQFF. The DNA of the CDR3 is TGTGCCAGCAGTTACAGCAGCGGGGGTTACAATGAGCAGTTCTTC.

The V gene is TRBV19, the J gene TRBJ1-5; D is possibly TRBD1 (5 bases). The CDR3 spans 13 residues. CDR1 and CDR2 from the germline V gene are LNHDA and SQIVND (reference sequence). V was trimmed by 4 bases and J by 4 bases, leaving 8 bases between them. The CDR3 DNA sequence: TGTGCCAGTAGTAGACAGACTAATCAGCCCCAGCATTTT. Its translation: CASSRQTNQPQHF.

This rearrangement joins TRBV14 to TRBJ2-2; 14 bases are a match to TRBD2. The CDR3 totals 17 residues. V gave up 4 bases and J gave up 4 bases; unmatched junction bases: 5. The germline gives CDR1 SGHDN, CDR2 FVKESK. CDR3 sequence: CASSRPGLAGATGELFF. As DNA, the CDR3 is TGTGCCAGCAGCCGCCCGGGACTAGCGGGAGCCACCGGGGAGCTGTTTTTT.

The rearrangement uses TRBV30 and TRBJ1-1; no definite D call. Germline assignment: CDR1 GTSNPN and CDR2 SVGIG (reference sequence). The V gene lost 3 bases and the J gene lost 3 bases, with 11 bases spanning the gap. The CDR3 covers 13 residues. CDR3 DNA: TGTGCCTGGAGAGCGGGCCTTCACACTGAAGCTTTCTTT. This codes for CAWRAGLHTEAFF.

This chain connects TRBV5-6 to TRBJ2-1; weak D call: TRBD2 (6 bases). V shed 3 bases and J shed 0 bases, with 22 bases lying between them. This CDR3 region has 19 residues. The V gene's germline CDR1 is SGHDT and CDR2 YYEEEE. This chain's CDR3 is CASSSYGLATPSSYNEQFF. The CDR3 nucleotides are TGTGCCAGCAGCTCCTACGGGCTAGCGACGCCGAGCTCCTACAATGAGCAGTTCTTC.

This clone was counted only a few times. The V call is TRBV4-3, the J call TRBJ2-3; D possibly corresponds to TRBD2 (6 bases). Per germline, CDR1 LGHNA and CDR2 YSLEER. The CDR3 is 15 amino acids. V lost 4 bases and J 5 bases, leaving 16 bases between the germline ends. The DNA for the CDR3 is TGCGCCAGCAGCCCCAGACTAGGAGGCGGAGATACGCAGTATTTT. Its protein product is CASSPRLGGGDTQYF.

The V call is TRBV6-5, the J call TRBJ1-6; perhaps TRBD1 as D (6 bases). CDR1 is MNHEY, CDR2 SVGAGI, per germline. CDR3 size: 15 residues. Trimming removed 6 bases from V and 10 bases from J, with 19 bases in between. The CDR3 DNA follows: TGTGCCAGCAGCCTTATTGGGGGCGCGTGGTCACCCCTCCACTTT. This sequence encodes CASSLIGGAWSPLHF.

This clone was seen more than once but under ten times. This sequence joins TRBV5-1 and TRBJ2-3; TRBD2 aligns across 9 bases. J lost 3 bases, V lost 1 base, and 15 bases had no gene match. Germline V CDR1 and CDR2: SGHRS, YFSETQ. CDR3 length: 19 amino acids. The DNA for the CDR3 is TGCGCCAGCAGCTTGTTGCGGTCCTTAACGCGGGGGGGGACAGATACGCAGTATTTT. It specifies CASSLLRSLTRGGTDTQYF.

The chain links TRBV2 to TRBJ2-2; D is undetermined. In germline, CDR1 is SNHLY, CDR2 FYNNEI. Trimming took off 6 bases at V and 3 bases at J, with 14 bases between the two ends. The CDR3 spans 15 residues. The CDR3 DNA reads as TGTGCCAGCAGCCCTACTACTGCTTACACCGGGGAGCTGTTTTTT. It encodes CASSPTTAYTGELFF.